Below, 13 T cell receptor beta chains from the same sample are listed, as sequenced in a study of vaccination and CD4 T cells after COVID-19. Their target antigens are unknown. Treatment given: roughly nine-day PBMC culture with coronavirus spike peptide pools or control peptides (ViraFEST assay). With the Oncomine TCR Beta short-read assay, DNA from cultured CD4+ T cells was sequenced. In TCRdb, the PCR reads were re-called with MiXCR into one record per CDR3 protein. The table has more than 15,000 distinct CDR3 sequences, under 30% seen once. Sequenced material: cultured CD4+ T cells from blood. The origin of the receptors is a human donor with COVID-19.

This clonotype has just one count. The chain uses TRBV14 and TRBJ1-1, with 8 bases aligning to TRBD1. V dropped 3 bases and J dropped 2; count of bases not matched to a gene: 5. CDR3 length equals 15 residues. Germline V CDR1 and CDR2: SGHDN, FVKESK. The CDR3 sequence is CASSHQGALNTEAFF. The CDR3 DNA is TGTGCCAGCAGCCATCAGGGGGCGTTAAACACTGAAGCTTTCTTT.

The chain recombines TRBV19 with TRBJ2-2; D is possibly TRBD1 (6 bases). Germline-derived CDR1 and CDR2 are LNHDA and SQIVND (reference sequence). This CDR3 is 15 amino acids long. Trimming shortened V by 4 bases and J by 5 bases, and 14 bases separated the two germline ends. CDR3 DNA sequence: TGTGCCAGTAGTACAACACAGGGCAGGACCGGGGAGCTGTTTTTT. It specifies CASSTTQGRTGELFF. Filled out from reference TRBV19 and TRBJ2-2, the complete variable domain reads DGGITQSPKYLFRKEGQNVTLSCEQNLNHDAMYWYRQDPGQGLRLIYYSQIVNDFQKGDIAEGYSVSREKKESFPLTVTSAQKNPTAFYLCASSTTQGRTGELFFGEGSRLTVL.

The chain carries TRBV12-3 or TRBV12-4 and TRBJ1-2; 9 nucleotides line up with TRBD1. CDR3 size: 16 residues. Trimming at V came to 6 bases and at J to 6 bases, leaving 14 bases not matched to a gene. CDR3 nucleotide sequence: TGTGCCAGCAGGAGCCGACAGGGGGGGACGGTAGATGGCTACACCTTC. It encodes CASRSRQGGTVDGYTF.

The rearrangement links TRBV11-2 to TRBJ2-1, with unresolved D. There are 12 residues in the CDR3. Trimming left V 11 bases short and J 7 bases short, with 15 bases between. Germline loops: CDR1 SGHAT, CDR2 FQNNGV. The CDR3 sequence is CAERGLGNEQFF. DNA for the CDR3: TGTGCCGAGCGAGGATTGGGGAATGAGCAGTTCTTC.

The chain carries TRBV27 and TRBJ2-2; D is tentatively TRBD1 or TRBD2 (5 bases each). The CDR3 loop spans 15 amino acids. Germline CDR1 and CDR2: MNHEY and SMNVEV (reference sequence). With 3 bases removed from V and 6 bases from J, the gap between germline ends came to 14 bases. CDR3 region: CASSFSGVGAGELFF. The CDR3, as DNA: TGTGCCAGCAGTTTTTCCGGGGTAGGGGCCGGGGAGCTGTTTTTT.

The chain uses TRBV11-2 and TRBJ2-5; D gene uncertain. V dropped 1 base and J dropped 5 bases, with 8 bases sitting between them. The CDR3 consists of 13 residues. Germline V gene sequence: CDR1 SGHAT, CDR2 FQNNGV. The CDR3 here is CASSLGSWETQYF. CDR3 bases: TGTGCCAGCAGCTTAGGCTCATGGGAGACCCAGTACTTC.

This clonotype has just a few counts. This sequence joins TRBV6-1 and TRBJ1-3; D call uncertain. Germline V gene sequence: CDR1 MNHNS, CDR2 SASEGT. There are 15 residues in the CDR3. The germline V and J ends were trimmed by 7 bases and 2 bases, with 15 bases remaining between them. The CDR3 DNA sequence: TGTGCCAGCAACGGAGAACGAGGGACTGGAAACACCATATATTTT. This translates into CASNGERGTGNTIYF.

The genes are TRBV4-1 and TRBJ2-5, with 8 nucleotides matching TRBD1. The CDR3 consists of 15 residues. The germline CDR1 and CDR2 sequences are MGHRA and YSYEKL. V shed 1 base and J 6 bases; nucleotides not matched to a gene: 7. In nucleotides, the CDR3 is TGCGCCAGCAGCCAAGGGCCTGGACAGGGAAAGACCCAGTACTTC. As protein: CASSQGPGQGKTQYF.

This rearrangement joins TRBV6-1 to TRBJ2-2; D is unresolved. Per germline, CDR1 MNHNS and CDR2 SASEGT. The CDR3 is 12 amino acids. V was cut by 6 bases and J by 4 bases, with 6 bases left in between. In DNA, the CDR3 is TGTGCCAGCAGGGGATTCACCGGGGAGCTGTTTTTT. This gives the protein CASRGFTGELFF.

This clonotype was detected only a few times. This chain connects TRBV7-9 to TRBJ1-2, with 9 bases fitting TRBD1. CDR1 and CDR2 (germline): SEHNR, FQNEAQ (reference sequence). This CDR3 is built from 16 residues. The V gene end was trimmed by 1 base and the J gene end by 0 bases; junction bases not matched to a gene: 3. CDR3 nucleotides: TGTGCCAGCAGCTTAGAAGGGGACAGGGCTAACTATGGCTACACCTTC. Translated, it gives CASSLEGDRANYGYTF.

This chain uses TRBV6-1 with TRBJ1-1; a possible D gene is TRBD1 (6 bases). Per germline, CDR1 MNHNS and CDR2 SASEGT. The CDR3 contains 12 residues. Trimming took 6 bases from V and 6 from J, leaving 11 bases between them. The CDR3, as DNA: TGTGCCAGCAGGAGGGACATTTCTGAAGCTTTCTTT. Amino acids: CASRRDISEAFF.

V usage is TRBV6-2 or TRBV6-3 and J usage is TRBJ2-3, with TRBD1 as a possible D gene (5 bases). The CDR3 covers 16 residues. The germline V gene has CDR1 MNHEY and CDR2 SVGEGT. The V end was cut by 2 bases, the J end by 2 bases, with 14 bases between. This CDR3 reads CASSYRRSGNTDTQYF. Here the CDR3 DNA reads TGTGCCAGCAGTTACCGTCGGTCAGGGAACACAGATACGCAGTATTTT.

The J gene is TRBJ2-1, the V gene TRBV5-4; perhaps TRBD1 as D (5 bases). Deletions cut 5 bases from V and 8 bases from J, with 17 bases between. Germline CDR1 SGHNT, CDR2 YYREEE (reference sequence). The CDR3 sequence is 14 residues long. The CDR3, as DNA: TGTGCCAGCAGGGGCCCAGGGAACCAGGATGAGCAGTTCTTC. This gives the protein CASRGPGNQDEQFF.